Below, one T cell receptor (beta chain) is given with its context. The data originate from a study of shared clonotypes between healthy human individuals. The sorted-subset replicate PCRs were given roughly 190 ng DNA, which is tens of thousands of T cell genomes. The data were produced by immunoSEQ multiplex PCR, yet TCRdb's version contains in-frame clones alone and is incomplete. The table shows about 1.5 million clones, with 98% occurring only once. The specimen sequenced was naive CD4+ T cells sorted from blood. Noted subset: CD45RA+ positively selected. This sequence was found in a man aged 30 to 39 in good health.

The CDR3 loop is CASSLAVASNYGYTF. CDR3 sequence (DNA): TGCGCCAGCAGCTTGGCCGTTGCCAGCAACTATGGCTACACCTTC. The J gene is TRBJ1-2, the V gene TRBV5-1; D is unresolved. CDR1 is SGHRS and CDR2 is YFSETQ in the germline V gene. This CDR3 contains 15 residues. V gave up 0 bases and J gave up 2 bases, with 11 bases separating them.